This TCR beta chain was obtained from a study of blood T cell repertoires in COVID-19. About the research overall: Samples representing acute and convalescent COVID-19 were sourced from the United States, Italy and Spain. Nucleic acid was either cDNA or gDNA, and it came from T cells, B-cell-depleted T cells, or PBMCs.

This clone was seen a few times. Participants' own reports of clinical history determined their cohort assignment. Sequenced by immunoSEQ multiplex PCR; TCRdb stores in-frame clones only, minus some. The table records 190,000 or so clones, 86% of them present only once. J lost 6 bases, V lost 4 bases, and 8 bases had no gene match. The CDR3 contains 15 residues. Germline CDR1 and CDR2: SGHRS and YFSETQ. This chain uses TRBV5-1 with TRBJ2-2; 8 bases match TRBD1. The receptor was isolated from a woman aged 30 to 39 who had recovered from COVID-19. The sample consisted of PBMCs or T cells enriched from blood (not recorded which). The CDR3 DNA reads TGCGCCAGCAGCCCGGACAGGGCGTCGGCCGGGGAGCTGTTTTTT. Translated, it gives CASSPDRASAGELFF.